A single TCR beta chain is shown here with its context. The CDR3 is 16 amino acids. This specimen comes from a study of T cell changes during pregnancy in multiple sclerosis. Generated by immunoSEQ multiplex PCR, the TCRdb table keeps only in-frame clones and is missing some. The sample yields about 41,000 clones, 90% to 95% seen once. Sequencing was performed on CD8+ T cells from peripheral blood mononuclear cells, taken in the third trimester of pregnancy. This clonotype was obtained from a female donor with multiple sclerosis, enrolled in a pregnancy study. The rearrangement uses TRBV21-1 and TRBJ1-6; the DNA was not used to check the table's D call, TRBD1. TRBV21-1 is a listed pseudogene. CDR3: CASSIRDSSYNSPLHF. The CDR3 DNA reads TGTGCCAGCAGCATCCGGGACAGCTCCTATAATTCACCCCTCCACTTT.